The clone carrying this T cell receptor beta chain was detected only a few times. Its matching antigen is unknown. CDR1 is MNHEY, CDR2 SVGAGI, per germline. This CDR3 contains 13 residues. V lost 2 bases, J lost 5 bases, and 10 bases lay in between. The record originates from a study of T cells after yellow fever vaccination. Overall study context: Preparing low-cell-number fractions relied on SMART-Seq v4 Ultra Low Input.

Production of TCR cDNA was by 5'RACE template switching, which also added a universal primer site and UMIs. One entry per CDR3 protein, called by TCRdb with MiXCR from the 5' RACE reads. This sample yields a few hundred thousand distinct CDR3 sequences, of which less than 20% are seen a single time; around 15% belongs to the top ten. Study outcomes and limitations: CD4 and CD8 compartments shared a small share of clonotypes. Abundant clonotypes from the bulk population could get into FACS-sorted repertoires as contaminants.

Sequencing used PBMCs, obtained 15 days after the yellow fever booster vaccination. This sequence originates from a man aged 25-40 years who received the YFV17D yellow fever vaccine. The V call is TRBV6-5, the J call TRBJ2-7; tentative D call: TRBD2 (5 bases). The CDR3 DNA is TGTGCCAGCAGTTACCGAAGGGAGCACGAGCAGTACTTC. Translation gives CASSYRREHEQYF.